These T cell receptor beta chains were read from a single sample in a study of T cells in Graves' hyperthyroidism and ophthalmopathy. TCRdb passed the multiplex PCR reads through MiXCR, listing each CDR3 protein once. Among hundreds of thousands of distinct CDR3 sequences listed, over 12% were seen once. Sequencing was carried out using blood. Every receptor here comes from a woman between 40 and 55 years old with Graves' ophthalmopathy. Both conserved end residues are part of each CDR3. The order of the fields is V gene, clone size, J gene, D gene, CDR3 DNA, CDR3 protein. The D gene is left open where the match is weak. Not all rows give a size; the values are once, few, many and, for expanded clones, a class.

V: TRBV4-2
size: NA
J: TRBJ2-7
D: TRBD1
DNA: TGTGCCAGCAGCCAAAGCGGGACAGGGCCGACCTACGAGCAGTACTTC
CDR3: CASSQSGTGPTYEQYF

V: TRBV20-1
size: many
J: TRBJ1-2
D: NA
DNA: TGCAGTGCTAGTCCCATTACAGGGATTTATGGCTACACCTTC
CDR3: CSASPITGIYGYTF

V: TRBV7-2
size: many
J: TRBJ2-7
D: NA
DNA: TGTGCCAGCACCTGGACACGAGGTTACGAGCAGTACTTC
CDR3: CASTWTRGYEQYF

V: TRBV27
size: few
J: TRBJ2-3
D: NA
DNA: TGTGCCAGCAGTTTAAACGGAGTTAGCACAGATACGCAGTATTTT
CDR3: CASSLNGVSTDTQYF

V: TRBV11-1
size: many
J: TRBJ1-5
D: TRBD1
DNA: TGTGCCAGCAGTCAGGGGGCAGGGGGCGAGGGCAATCAGCCCCAGCATTTT
CDR3: CASSQGAGGEGNQPQHF

V: TRBV4-1
size: few
J: TRBJ1-3
D: NA
DNA: TGCGCCAGCAGCCCCCGGACGGGGCCCAGGGGCTCTGGAAACACCATATATTTT
CDR3: CASSPRTGPRGSGNTIYF

V: TRBV18
size: NA
J: TRBJ1-1
D: TRBD1
DNA: TGTGCCAGCTCACTCGGACAGGGGGCGAAGAGGAACACTGAAGCTTTCTTT
CDR3: CASSLGQGAKRNTEAFF

V: TRBV6-1
size: many
J: TRBJ1-2
D: NA
DNA: TGTGCCAGCAGAGGAGAGGCAGGGGAGAACTATGGCTACACCTTC
CDR3: CASRGEAGENYGYTF

V: TRBV6-2/TRBV6-3
size: NA
J: TRBJ2-5
D: TRBD2
DNA: TGTGCCAGCAGTTACTCGCACTCGGGACTAGCGGGATCGGAGACCCAGTACTTC
CDR3: CASSYSHSGLAGSETQYF

V: TRBV29-1
size: many
J: TRBJ1-1
D: NA
DNA: TGCAGCGCTAAACCGGACCTGAACACTGAAGCTTTCTTT
CDR3: CSAKPDLNTEAFF

V: TRBV28
size: many
J: TRBJ2-5
D: NA
DNA: TGTGCCAGCACCCCCAGGGGCAAACTTCAAGAGACCCAGTACTTC
CDR3: CASTPRGKLQETQYF